This T cell receptor beta chain is from a study of T-cell reconstitution after alpha-beta-depleted transplantation in children. Notes on the study in general: Fresh T-cell production supplied most of the T-cell counts and diversity seen one year after transplant. High day-60 TCRbeta diversity in some patients came from surviving recipient T cells and thymic progenitors.

A few counts support this clonotype. Its antigen is not identified. Unique molecular identifiers were incorporated into the prepared TCRbeta library. TCRdb independently ran MiXCR on the PCR reads; one entry per CDR3 protein. The data show 90,000 to 120,000 distinct CDR3 sequences, 5.5% to 7% seen once. V lost 5 bases to trimming and J lost 1 base; unmatched junction nucleotides: 8. Germline loops: CDR1 LNHNV, CDR2 YYDKDF (reference sequence). The CDR3 spans 16 residues. The chain combines TRBV15 with TRBJ2-5; 9 nucleotides line up with TRBD2. The input for sequencing was PBMCs, mostly from graft donor cells, taken 360 days after TCRalphabeta/CD19-depleted stem cell transplant. The origin of this receptor is a male patient between 2 and 10 years old who had a stem cell transplant for acute lymphoblastic leukemia, so the T cells may come from the graft donor. The CDR3 spells CATSWGSGSTQETQYF. DNA of the CDR3: TGTGCCACCAGCTGGGGTAGCGGGAGTACCCAAGAGACCCAGTACTTC. The full variable domain, rest sourced from reference TRBV15 and TRBJ2-5, is DAMVIQNPRYQVTQFGKPVTLSCSQTLNHNVMYWYQQKSSQAPKLLFHYYDKDFNNEADTPDNFQSRRPNTSFCFLDIRSPGLGDTAMYLCATSWGSGSTQETQYFGPGTRLLVL.